This T cell receptor (beta chain) is drawn from a study of control samples from healthy donors and cancer patients (dated by TCRdb to 2020 to 2022). In the case of this clone: The antigen it recognizes is unknown. There are no base qualities to consult, and no much larger clone falls within one base.

Preparation of the library involved the immunoSEQ multiplex PCR assay. What TCRdb holds here is the immuneACCESS table cut down to in-frame rearrangements. Part of the clones is not present; checked against another copy, under half of the missing clones reflect an unresolved V gene, and the others are unexplained. The table for this sample lists 200,000 to 250,000 clones; about 94% of them were counted only once. Roughly 1.6% of the sample is held by the ten biggest clonotypes. Deletion took 6 bases off V and 3 bases off J, with a span of 11 bases between the germline ends. Reading the germline V gene gives CDR1 MNHEY and CDR2 SVGAGI. The CDR3 spans 13 residues, from the cysteine through the phenylalanine. Of the read, only the CDR3 DNA is kept; its 39 bases are in frame from base 1.

The source is a man aged 50-59 years in good health. This receptor chain uses TRBV6-5 and TRBJ1-1; TRBD1 is possibly the D segment (6 matching bases). Source material: blood. The CDR3 loop reads CASRWGGDTEAFF. The bases read TGTGCCAGCAGGTGGGGGGGCGACACTGAAGCTTTCTTT.